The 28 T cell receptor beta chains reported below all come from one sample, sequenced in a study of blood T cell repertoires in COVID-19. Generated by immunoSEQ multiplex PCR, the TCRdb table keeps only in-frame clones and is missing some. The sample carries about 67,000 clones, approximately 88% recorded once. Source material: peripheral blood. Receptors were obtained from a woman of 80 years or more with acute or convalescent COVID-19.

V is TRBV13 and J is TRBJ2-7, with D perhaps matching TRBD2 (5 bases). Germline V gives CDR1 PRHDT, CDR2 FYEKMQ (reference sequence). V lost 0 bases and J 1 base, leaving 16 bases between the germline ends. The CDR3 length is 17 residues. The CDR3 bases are TGTGCCAGCAGCTTAGGGACCGGACTCCTTATGTCCTACGAGCAGTACTTC. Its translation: CASSLGTGLLMSYEQYF.

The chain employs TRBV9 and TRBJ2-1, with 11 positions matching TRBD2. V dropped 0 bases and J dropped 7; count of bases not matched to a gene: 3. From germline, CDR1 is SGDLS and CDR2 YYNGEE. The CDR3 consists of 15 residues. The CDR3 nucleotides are TGTGCCAGCAGCGTAGTAGCGGGAGGGCCTAATGAGCAGTTCTTC. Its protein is CASSVVAGGPNEQFF.

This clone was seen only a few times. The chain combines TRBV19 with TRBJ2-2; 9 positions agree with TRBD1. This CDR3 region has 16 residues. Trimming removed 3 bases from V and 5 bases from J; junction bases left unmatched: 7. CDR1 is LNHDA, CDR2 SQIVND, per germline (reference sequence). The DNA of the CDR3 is TGTGCCAGTAGTATTCGGGGACAGGGAGATACCGGGGAGCTGTTTTTT. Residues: CASSIRGQGDTGELFF.

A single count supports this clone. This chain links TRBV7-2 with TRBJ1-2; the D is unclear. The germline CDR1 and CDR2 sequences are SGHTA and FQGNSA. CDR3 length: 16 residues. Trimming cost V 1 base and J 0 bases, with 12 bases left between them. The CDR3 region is CASSLEPGSANYGYTF. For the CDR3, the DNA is TGTGCCAGCAGCTTAGAGCCAGGTTCAGCTAACTATGGCTACACCTTC.

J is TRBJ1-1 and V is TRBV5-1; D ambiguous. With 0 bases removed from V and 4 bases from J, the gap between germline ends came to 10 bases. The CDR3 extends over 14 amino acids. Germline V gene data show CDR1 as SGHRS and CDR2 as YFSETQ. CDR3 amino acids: CASSLVPQSTEAFF. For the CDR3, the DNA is TGCGCCAGCAGCTTGGTCCCACAGTCCACTGAAGCTTTCTTT.

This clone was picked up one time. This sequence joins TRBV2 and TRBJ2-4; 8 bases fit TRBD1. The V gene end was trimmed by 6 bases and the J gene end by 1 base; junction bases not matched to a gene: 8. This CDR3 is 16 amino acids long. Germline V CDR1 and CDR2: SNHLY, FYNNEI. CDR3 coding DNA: TGTGCCAGCAGCCTCCAGGGGGCGGCGGCCAAAAACATTCAGTACTTC. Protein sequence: CASSLQGAAAKNIQYF.

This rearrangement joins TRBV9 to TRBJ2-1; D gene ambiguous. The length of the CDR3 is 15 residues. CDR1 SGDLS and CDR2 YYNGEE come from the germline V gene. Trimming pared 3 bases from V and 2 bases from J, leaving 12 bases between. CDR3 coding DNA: TGTGCCAGCAGCGGCCGAACTCTCCCCTACAATGAGCAGTTCTTC. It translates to CASSGRTLPYNEQFF.

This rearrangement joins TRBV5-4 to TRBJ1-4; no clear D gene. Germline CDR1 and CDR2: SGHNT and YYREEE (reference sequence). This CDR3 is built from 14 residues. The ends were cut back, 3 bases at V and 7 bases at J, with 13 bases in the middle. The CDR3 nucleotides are TGTGCCAGCAGCTCCCGATCGGGGAGTGAAAAACTGTTTTTT. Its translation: CASSSRSGSEKLFF.

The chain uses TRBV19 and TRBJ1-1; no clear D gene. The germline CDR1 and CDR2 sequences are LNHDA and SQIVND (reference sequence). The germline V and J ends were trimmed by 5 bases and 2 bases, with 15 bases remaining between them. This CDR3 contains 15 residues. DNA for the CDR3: TGTGCCAGTAGTTCGCAATCAGCGGGAAACACTGAAGCTTTCTTT. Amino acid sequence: CASSSQSAGNTEAFF.

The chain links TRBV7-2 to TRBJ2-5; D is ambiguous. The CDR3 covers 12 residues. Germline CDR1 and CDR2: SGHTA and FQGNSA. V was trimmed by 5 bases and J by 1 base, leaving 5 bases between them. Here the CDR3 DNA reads TGTGCCAGCAGCCGAGTCCAAGAGACCCAGTACTTC. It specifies CASSRVQETQYF.

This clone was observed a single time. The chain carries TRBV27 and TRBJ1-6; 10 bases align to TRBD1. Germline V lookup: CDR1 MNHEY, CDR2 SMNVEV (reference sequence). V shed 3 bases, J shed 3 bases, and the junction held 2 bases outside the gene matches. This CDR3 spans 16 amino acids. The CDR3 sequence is CASSLGDRGYNSPLHF. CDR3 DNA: TGTGCCAGCAGTTTGGGGGACAGGGGCTATAATTCACCCCTCCACTTT.

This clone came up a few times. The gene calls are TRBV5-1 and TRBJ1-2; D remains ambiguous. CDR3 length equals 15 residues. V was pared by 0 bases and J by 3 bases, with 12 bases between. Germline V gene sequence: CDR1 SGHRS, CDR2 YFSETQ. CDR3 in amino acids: CASSLVEGEYYGYTF. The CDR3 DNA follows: TGCGCCAGCAGCTTGGTAGAGGGCGAGTACTATGGCTACACCTTC.

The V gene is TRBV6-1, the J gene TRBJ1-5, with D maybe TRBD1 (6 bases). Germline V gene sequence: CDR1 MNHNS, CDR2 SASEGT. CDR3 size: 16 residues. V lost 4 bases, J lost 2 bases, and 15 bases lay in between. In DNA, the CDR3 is TGTGCCAGCAGTGGATCACAGGGCGTCGGCAATCAGCCCCAGCATTTT. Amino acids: CASSGSQGVGNQPQHF.

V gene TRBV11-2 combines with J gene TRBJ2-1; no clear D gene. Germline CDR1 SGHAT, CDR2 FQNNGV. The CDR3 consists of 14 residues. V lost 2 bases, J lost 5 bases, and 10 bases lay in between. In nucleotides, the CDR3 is TGTGCCAGCAGCTTAATCCAGGCCGACAATGAGCAGTTCTTC. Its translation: CASSLIQADNEQFF.

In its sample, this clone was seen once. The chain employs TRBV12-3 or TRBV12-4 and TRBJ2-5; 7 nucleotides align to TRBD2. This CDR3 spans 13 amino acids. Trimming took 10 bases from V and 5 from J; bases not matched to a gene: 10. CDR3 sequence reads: CATRTGGGETQYF. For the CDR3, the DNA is TGTGCCACTCGCACCGGGGGAGGGGAGACCCAGTACTTC.

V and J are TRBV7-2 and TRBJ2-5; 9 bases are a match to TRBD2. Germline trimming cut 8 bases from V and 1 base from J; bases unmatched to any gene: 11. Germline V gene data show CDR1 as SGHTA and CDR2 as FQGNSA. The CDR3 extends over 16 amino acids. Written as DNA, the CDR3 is TGTGCCAGCCGATTAGGCAGCGGGGGGACCCAAGAGACCCAGTACTTC. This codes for CASRLGSGGTQETQYF.

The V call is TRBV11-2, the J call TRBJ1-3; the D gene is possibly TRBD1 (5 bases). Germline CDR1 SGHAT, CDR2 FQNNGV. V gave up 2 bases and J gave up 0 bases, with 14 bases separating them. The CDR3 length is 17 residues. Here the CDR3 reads CASSLTAGTYSGNTIYF. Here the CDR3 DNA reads TGTGCCAGCAGCTTAACTGCAGGGACTTACTCTGGAAACACCATATATTTT.

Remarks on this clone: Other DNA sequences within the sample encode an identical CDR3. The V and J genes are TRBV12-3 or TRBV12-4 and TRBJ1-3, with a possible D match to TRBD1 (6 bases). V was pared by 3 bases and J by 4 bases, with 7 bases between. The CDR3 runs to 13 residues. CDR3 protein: CASSLTGGNTIYF. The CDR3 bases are TGTGCCAGCAGTTTGACAGGAGGAAACACCATATATTTT.

The CDR3 reads CASSSFSTGGLAKNIQYF. The CDR3 DNA sequence: TGTGCCAGCAGCTCGTTTTCGACAGGGGGTTTAGCCAAAAACATTCAGTACTTC. The J gene is TRBJ2-4, the V gene TRBV5-5, with 9 bases matching TRBD1. The V segment lost 3 bases and the J segment 0 bases; nucleotides outside the gene matches: 10. The germline CDR1 and CDR2 sequences are SGHKS and YYEKEE (reference sequence). CDR3 length equals 18 residues.

Written as DNA, the CDR3 is TGTGCCAGCAGCGGCGGCCTCACGGGGAGTCAGCCCCAGCATTTT. Its translation is CASSGGLTGSQPQHF. The genes are TRBV6-8 and TRBJ1-5; D remains unclear. The V and J ends lost 6 bases and 6 bases respectively, with 18 bases between them. Germline V gene data show CDR1 as MNHGY and CDR2 as SAAAGT. The CDR3 is made up of 15 amino acids.

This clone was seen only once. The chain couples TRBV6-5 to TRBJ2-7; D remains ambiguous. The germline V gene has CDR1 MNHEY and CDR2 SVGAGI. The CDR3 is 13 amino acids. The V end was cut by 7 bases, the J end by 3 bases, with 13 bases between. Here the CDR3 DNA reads TGTGCCAGCACTCGAGCATTTAACTACGAGCAGTACTTC. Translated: CASTRAFNYEQYF.

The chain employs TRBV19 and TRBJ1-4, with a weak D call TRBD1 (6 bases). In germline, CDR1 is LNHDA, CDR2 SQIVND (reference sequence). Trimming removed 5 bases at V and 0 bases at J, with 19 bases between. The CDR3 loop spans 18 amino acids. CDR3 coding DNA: TGTGCCAGTAGTCCCCGTGGCAGGGGTTTTTCAACTAATGAAAAACTGTTTTTT. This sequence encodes CASSPRGRGFSTNEKLFF.

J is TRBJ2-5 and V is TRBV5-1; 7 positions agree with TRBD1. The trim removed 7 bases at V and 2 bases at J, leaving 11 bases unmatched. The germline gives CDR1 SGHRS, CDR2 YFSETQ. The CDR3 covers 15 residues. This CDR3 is CASGRDSATQETQYF. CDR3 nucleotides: TGCGCCAGCGGTAGGGACAGCGCAACACAAGAGACCCAGTACTTC.

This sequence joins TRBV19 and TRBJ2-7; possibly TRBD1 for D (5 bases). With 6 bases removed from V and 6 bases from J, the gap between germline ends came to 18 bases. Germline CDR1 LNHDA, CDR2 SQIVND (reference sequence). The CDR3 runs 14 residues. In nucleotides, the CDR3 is TGTGCCAGTAGAGCACAGGCCCAAATCTTCGAGCAGTACTTC. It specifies CASRAQAQIFEQYF. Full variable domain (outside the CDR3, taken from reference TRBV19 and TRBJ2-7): DGGITQSPKYLFRKEGQNVTLSCEQNLNHDAMYWYRQDPGQGLRLIYYSQIVNDFQKGDIAEGYSVSREKKESFPLTVTSAQKNPTAFYLCASRAQAQIFEQYFGPGTRLTVT.

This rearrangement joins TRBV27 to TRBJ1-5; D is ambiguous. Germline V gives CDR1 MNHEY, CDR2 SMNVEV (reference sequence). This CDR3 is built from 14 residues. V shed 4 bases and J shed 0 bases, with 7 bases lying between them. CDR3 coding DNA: TGTGCCAGCAGTTCCGCCTATAGCAATCAGCCCCAGCATTTT. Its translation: CASSSAYSNQPQHF.

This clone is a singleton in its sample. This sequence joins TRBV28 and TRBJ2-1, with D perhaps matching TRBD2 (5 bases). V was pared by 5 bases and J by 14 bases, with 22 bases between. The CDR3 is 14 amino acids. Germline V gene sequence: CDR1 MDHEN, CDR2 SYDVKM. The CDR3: CASSARGLASMKFF. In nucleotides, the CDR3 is TGTGCCAGCAGTGCCCGTGGATTAGCTAGCATGAAGTTCTTC.

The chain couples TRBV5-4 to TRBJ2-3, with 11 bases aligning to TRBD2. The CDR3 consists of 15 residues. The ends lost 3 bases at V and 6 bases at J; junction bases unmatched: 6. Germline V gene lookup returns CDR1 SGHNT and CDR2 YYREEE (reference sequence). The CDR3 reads CASSSRTSGSDTQYF. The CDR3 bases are TGTGCCAGCAGCTCCCGGACTAGCGGGTCCGATACGCAGTATTTT. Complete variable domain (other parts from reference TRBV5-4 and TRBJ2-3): ETGVTQSPTHLIKTRGQQVTLRCSSQSGHNTVSWYQQALGQGPQFIFQYYREEENGRGNFPPRFSGLQFPNYSSELNVNALELDDSALYLCASSSRTSGSDTQYFGPGTRLTVL.

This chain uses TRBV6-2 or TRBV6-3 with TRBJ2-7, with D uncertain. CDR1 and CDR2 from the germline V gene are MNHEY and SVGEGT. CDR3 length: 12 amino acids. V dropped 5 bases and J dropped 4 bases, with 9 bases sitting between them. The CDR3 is CASSRIQYEQYF. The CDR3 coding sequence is TGTGCCAGCAGTCGTATACAGTACGAGCAGTACTTC.